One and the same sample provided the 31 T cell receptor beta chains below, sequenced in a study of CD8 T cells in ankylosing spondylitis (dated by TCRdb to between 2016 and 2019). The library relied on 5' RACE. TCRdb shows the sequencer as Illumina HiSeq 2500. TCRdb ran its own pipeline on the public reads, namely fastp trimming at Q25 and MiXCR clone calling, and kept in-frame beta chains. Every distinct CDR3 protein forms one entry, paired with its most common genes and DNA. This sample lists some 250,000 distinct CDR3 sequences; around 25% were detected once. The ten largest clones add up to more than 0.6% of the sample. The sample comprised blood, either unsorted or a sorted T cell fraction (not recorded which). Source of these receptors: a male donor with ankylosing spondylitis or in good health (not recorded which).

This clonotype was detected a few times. The CDR3 region is CSVGTGWNGYTF. DNA for the CDR3: TGCAGCGTCGGAACGGGGTGGAATGGCTACACCTTC. The gene calls are TRBV29-1 and TRBJ1-2; D is undetermined. This CDR3 comprises 12 residues. Germline V gives CDR1 SQVTM, CDR2 ANQGSEA. The V end was cut by 6 bases, the J end by 6 bases, with 14 bases between.

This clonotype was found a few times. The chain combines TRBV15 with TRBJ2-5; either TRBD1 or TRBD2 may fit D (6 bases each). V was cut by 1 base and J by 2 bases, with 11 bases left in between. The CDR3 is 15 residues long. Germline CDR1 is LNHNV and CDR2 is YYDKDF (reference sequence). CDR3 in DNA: TGTGCCACCAGCAGAGGAGGAGGGGGTCAAGAGACCCAGTACTTC. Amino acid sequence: CATSRGGGGQETQYF.

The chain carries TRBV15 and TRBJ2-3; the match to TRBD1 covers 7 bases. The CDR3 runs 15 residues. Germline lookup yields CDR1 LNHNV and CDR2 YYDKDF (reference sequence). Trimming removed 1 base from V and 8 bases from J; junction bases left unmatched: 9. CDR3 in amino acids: CATSRVQGVGVTQYF. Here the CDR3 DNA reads TGTGCCACCAGCAGAGTGCAGGGGGTCGGCGTTACGCAGTATTTT.

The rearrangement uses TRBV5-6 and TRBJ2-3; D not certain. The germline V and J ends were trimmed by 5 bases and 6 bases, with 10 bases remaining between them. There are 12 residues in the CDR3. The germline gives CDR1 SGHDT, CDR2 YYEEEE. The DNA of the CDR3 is TGTGCCAGCAGGCTGAATGAGGATACGCAGTATTTT. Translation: CASRLNEDTQYF.

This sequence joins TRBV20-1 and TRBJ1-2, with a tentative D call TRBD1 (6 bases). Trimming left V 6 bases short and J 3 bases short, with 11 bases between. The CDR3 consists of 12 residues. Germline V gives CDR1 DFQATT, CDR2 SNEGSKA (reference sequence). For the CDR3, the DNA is TGCAGTGCCGGAGAGGGGGACTATGGCTACACCTTC. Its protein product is CSAGEGDYGYTF.

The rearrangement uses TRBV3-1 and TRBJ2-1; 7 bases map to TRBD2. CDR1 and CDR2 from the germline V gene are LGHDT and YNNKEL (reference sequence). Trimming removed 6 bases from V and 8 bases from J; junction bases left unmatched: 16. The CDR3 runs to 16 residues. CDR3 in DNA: TGTGCCAGCAGGGTGGGGAGCGGGGCTAAAGGGGATGAGCAGTTCTTC. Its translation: CASRVGSGAKGDEQFF.

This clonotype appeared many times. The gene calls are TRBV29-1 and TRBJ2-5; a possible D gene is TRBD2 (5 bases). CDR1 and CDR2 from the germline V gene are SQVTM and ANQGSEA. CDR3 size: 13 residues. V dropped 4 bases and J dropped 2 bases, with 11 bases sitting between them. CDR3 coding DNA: TGCAGCGTTGGCGAACTAGTACAAGAGACCCAGTACTTC. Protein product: CSVGELVQETQYF.

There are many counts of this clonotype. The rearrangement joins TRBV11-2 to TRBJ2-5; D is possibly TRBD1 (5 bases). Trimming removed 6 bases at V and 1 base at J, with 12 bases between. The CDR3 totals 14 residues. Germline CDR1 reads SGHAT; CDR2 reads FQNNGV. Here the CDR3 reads CASRQTVIQETQYF. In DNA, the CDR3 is TGTGCCAGCAGGCAGACAGTAATCCAAGAGACCCAGTACTTC.

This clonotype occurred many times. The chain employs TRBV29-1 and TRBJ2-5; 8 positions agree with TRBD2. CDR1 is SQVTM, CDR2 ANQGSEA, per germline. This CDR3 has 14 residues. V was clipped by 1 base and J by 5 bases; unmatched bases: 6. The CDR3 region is CSVEARLATETQYF. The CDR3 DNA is TGCAGCGTTGAAGCCCGACTAGCGACGGAGACCCAGTACTTC.

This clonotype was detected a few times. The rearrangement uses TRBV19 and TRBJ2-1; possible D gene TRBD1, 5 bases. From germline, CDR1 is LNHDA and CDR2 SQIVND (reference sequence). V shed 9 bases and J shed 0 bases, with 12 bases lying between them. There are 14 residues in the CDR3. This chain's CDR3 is CASQQENSYNEQFF. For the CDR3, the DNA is TGTGCCAGCCAACAGGAGAACTCCTACAATGAGCAGTTCTTC.

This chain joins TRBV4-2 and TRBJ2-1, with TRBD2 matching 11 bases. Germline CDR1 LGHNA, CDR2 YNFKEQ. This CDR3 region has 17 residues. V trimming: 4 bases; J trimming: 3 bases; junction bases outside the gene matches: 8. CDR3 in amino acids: CASSLLPTSGGYNEQFF. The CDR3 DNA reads TGTGCCAGCAGCCTCCTCCCTACTAGCGGGGGCTACAATGAGCAGTTCTTC.

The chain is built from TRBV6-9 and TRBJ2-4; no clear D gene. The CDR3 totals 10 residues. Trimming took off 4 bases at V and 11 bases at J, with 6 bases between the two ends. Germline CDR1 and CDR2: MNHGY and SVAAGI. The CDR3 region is CASSFYVQYF. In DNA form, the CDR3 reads TGTGCCAGCAGTTTTTACGTTCAGTACTTC.

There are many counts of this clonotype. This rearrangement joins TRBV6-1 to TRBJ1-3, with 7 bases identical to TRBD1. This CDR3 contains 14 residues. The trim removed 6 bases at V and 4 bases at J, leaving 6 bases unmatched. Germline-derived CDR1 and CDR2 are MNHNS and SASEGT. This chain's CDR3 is CASRRQGSGNTIYF. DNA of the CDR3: TGTGCCAGCAGGCGACAGGGTTCGGGAAACACCATATATTTT.

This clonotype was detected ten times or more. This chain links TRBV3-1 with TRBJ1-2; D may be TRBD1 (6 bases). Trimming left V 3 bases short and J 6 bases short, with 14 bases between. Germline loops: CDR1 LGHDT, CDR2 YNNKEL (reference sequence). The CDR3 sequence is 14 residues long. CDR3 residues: CASSQTRTANGYTF. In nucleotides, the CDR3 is TGTGCCAGCAGCCAGACTAGGACAGCCAATGGCTACACCTTC. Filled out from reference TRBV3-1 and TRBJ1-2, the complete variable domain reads DTAVSQTPKYLVTQMGNDKSIKCEQNLGHDTMYWYKQDSKKFLKIMFSYNNKELIINETVPNRFSPKSPDKAHLNLHINSLELGDSAVYFCASSQTRTANGYTFGSGTRLTVV.

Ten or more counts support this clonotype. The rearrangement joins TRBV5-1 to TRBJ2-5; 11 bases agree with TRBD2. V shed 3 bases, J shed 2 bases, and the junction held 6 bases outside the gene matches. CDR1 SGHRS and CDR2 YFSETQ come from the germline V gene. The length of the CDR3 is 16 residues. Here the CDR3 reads CASSSQLAGEQETQYF. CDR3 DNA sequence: TGCGCCAGCAGCTCTCAACTAGCGGGGGAGCAAGAGACCCAGTACTTC.

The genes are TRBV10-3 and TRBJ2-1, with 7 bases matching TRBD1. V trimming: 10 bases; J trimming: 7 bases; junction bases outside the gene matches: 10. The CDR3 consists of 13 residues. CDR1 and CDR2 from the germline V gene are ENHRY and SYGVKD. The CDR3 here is CATHRDRMNEQFF. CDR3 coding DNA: TGTGCCACCCACCGGGACAGAATGAATGAGCAGTTCTTC.

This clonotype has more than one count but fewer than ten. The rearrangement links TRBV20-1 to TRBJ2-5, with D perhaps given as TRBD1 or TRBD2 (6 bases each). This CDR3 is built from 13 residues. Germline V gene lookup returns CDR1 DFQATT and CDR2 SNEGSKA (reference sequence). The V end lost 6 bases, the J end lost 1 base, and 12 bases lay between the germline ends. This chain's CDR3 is CSARPGAQETQYF. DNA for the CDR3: TGCAGTGCCCGACCGGGGGCCCAAGAGACCCAGTACTTC.

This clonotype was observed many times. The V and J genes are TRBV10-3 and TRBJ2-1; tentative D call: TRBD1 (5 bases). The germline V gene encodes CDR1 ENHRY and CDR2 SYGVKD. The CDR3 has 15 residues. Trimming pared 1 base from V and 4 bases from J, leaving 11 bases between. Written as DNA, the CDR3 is TGTGCCATCAGTGAGTTGTTGCAGGGATACAATGAGCAGTTCTTC. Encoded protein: CAISELLQGYNEQFF.

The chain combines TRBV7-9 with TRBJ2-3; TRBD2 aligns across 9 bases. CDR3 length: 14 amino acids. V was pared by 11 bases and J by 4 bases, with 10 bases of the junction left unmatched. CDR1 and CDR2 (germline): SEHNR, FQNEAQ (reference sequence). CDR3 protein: CASERGDYSDTQYF. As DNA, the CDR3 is TGTGCCTCCGAGCGGGGGGATTATTCAGATACGCAGTATTTT.

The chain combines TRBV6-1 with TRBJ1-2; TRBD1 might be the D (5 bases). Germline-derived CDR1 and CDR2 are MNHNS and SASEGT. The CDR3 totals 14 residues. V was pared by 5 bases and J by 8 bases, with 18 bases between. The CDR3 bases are TGTGCCAGCAGTCCGGGGACGGCGGGAAGGGGCTACACCTTC. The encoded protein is CASSPGTAGRGYTF.

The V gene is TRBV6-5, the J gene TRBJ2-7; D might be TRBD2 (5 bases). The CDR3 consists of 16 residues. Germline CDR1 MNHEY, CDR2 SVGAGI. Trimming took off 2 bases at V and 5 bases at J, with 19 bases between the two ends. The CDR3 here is CASSYGVSGSPHEQYF. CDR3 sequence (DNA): TGTGCCAGCAGTTACGGGGTATCTGGGAGTCCCCACGAGCAGTACTTC.

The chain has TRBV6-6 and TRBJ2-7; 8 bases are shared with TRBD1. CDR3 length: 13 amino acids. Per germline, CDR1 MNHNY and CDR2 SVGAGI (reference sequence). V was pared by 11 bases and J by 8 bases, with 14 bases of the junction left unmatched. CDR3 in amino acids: CAGGGQGGGKQYF. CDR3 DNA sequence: TGTGCCGGCGGAGGACAGGGAGGTGGAAAGCAGTACTTC.

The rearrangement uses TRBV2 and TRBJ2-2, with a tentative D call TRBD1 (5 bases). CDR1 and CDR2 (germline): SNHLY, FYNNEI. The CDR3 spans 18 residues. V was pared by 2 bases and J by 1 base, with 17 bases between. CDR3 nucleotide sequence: TGTGCCAGCAGTGAAATAGGGGAATGGAGACAGAACACCGGGGAGCTGTTTTTT. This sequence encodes CASSEIGEWRQNTGELFF.

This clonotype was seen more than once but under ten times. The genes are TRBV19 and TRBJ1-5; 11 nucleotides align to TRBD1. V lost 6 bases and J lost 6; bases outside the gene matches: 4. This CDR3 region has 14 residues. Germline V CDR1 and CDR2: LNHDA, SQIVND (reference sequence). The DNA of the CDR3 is TGTGCCAGTAGCACGGGACAGGGGGGTCAGCCCCAGCATTTT. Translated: CASSTGQGGQPQHF.

Here the CDR3 DNA reads TGCAGTGCTAGAGATTCGCGGACACCAGAGGAGACCCAGTACTTC. It codes for CSARDSRTPEETQYF. This chain joins TRBV20-1 and TRBJ2-5; maybe TRBD1 (5 bases). This CDR3 comprises 15 residues. The germline V and J ends were trimmed by 0 bases and 5 bases, with 16 bases remaining between them. Germline-derived CDR1 and CDR2 are DFQATT and SNEGSKA (reference sequence).

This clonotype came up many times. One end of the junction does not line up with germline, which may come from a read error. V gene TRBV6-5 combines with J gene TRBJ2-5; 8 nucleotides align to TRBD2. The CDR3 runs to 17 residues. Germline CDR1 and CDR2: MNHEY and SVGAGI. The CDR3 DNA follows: TGTGCCAGCAGTTACTCGGGCGGGACTAGGCTCCAACAGACCCAGTACTTC. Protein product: CASSYSGGTRLQQTQYF.

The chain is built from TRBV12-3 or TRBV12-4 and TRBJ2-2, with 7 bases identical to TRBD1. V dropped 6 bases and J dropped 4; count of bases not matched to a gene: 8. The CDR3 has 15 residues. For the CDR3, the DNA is TGTGCCAGCAGCTGGGACAGCGGTATCACCGGGGAGCTGTTTTTT. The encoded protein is CASSWDSGITGELFF.

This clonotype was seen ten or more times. The CDR3 DNA reads as TGTGCCAGCAGTTACCCAGACAGGGGCTACGAGCAGTACTTC. It translates to CASSYPDRGYEQYF. The chain is built from TRBV6-2 or TRBV6-3 and TRBJ2-7; 8 bases are a match to TRBD1. Germline values: CDR1 MNHEY, CDR2 SVGEGT. The CDR3 contains 14 residues. Unmatched junction bases numbered 3, after V lost 2 bases and J lost 3 bases.

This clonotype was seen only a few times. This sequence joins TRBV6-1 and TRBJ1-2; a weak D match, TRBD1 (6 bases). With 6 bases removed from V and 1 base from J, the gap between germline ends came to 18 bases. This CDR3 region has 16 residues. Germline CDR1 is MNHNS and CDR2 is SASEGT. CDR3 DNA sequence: TGTGCCAGCAGACTCCTAGGACGGACAGTTAACTATGGCTACACCTTC. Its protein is CASRLLGRTVNYGYTF.

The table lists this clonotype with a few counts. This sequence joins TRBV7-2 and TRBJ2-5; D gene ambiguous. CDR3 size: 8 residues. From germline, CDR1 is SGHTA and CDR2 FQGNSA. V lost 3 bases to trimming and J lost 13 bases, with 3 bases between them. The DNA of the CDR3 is TGTGCCAGCAGCTTGTTGTACTTC. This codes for CASSLLYF.

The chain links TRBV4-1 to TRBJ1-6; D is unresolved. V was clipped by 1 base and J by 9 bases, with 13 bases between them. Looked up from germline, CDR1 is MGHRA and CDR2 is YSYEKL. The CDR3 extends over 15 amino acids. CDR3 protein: CASSQVETALSPLHF. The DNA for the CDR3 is TGCGCCAGCAGCCAAGTTGAGACTGCCCTTTCACCCCTCCACTTT.